The clone carrying this TCR beta chain occurred many times. The target antigen is unknown. These data belong to a study of regulatory T cells in long-lasting Graves disease. Study observations and caveats: Among samples with persistent disease, TRBV28, TRBJ1-2 and TRBJ2-5 were favored.

V lost 1 base and J lost 0; bases outside the gene matches: 25. The CDR3 has 22 amino acids. CDR1 DFQATT and CDR2 SNEGSKA come from the germline V gene (reference sequence). The time point: persistent/refractory GD, antithyroid drugs over 5 years with positive TRAb. Scientists built the TCR library using RNA that was extracted from PBMCs. Assembly of TCR beta libraries relied on iRepertoire HTBI primers together with Arm-PCR of CDR3 regions. TCRdb reprocessed the multiplex PCR reads with MiXCR, giving one entry per CDR3 protein. The table records roughly 430,000 distinct CDR3 sequences, about 21% of them present only once.

This specimen consisted of peripheral blood mononuclear cells (PBMCs), obtained when the disease was refractory, from a patient treated with antithyroid drugs. The gene calls are TRBV20-1 and TRBJ2-7, with 9 bases lining up with TRBD2. The TCR was taken from a female donor with Graves disease. CDR3 bases: TGCAGTGCTAGAGGCTTACCGACGCAAAAGACTAGCGGATTACCCAGCTCCTACGAGCAGTACTTC. It encodes CSARGLPTQKTSGLPSSYEQYF.